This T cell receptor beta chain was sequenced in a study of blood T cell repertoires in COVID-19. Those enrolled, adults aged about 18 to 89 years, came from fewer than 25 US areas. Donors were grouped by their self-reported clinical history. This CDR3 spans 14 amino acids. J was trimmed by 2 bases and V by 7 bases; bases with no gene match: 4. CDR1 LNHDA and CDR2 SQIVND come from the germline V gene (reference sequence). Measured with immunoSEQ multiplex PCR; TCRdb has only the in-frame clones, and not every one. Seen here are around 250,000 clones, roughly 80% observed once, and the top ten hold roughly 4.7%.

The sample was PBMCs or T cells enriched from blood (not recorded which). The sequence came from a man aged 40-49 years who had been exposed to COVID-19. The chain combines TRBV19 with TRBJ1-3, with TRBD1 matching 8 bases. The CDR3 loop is CASTATGAGNTIYF. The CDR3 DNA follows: TGTGCCAGTACAGCGACAGGGGCTGGAAACACCATATATTTT.